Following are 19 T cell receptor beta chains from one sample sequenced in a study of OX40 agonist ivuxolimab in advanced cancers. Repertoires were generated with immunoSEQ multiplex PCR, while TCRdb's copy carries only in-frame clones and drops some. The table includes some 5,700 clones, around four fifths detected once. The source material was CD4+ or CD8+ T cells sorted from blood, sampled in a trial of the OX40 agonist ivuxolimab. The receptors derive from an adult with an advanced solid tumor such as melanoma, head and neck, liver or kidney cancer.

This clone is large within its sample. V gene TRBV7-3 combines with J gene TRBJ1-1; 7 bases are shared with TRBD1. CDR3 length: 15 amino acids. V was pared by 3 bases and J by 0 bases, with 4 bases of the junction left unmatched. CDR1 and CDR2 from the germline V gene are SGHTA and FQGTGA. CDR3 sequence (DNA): TGTGCCAGCAGCTTCGAGGGACAGATGAACACTGAAGCTTTCTTT. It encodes CASSFEGQMNTEAFF.

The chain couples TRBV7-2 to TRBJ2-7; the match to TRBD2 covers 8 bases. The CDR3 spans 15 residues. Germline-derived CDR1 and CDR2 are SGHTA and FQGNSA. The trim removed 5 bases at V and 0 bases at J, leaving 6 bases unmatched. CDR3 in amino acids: CASSPFGGVSYEQYF. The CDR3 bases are TGTGCCAGCAGCCCCTTCGGGGGGGTCTCCTACGAGCAGTACTTC.

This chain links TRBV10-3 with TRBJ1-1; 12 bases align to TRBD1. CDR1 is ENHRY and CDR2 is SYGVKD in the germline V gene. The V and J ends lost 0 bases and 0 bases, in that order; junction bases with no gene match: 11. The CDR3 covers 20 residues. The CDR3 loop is CAISESETGTGGLLNTEAFF. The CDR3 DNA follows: TGTGCCATCAGTGAGTCGGAAACCGGGACAGGGGGCCTCTTGAACACTGAAGCTTTCTTT.

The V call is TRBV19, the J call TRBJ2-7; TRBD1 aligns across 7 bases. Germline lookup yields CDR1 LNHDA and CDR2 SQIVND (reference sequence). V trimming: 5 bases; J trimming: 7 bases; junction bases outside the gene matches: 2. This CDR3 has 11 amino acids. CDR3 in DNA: TGTGCCAGTAGTGCACAGGGGGAGCAGTACTTC. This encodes CASSAQGEQYF.

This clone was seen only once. The CDR3 nucleotides read TGTGCCAGCAGCGTCGGGGGGGCCCAAGAGACCCAGTACTTC. This translates into CASSVGGAQETQYF. The chain joins TRBV9 to TRBJ2-5; 8 bases map to TRBD2. The CDR3 consists of 14 residues. Trimming took 2 bases from V and 1 from J; bases not matched to a gene: 1. CDR1 is SGDLS, CDR2 YYNGEE, per germline. Variable domain in full (rest from reference TRBV9 and TRBJ2-5): DSGVTQTPKHLITATGQRVTLRCSPRSGDLSVYWYQQSLDQGLQFLIQYYNGEERAKGNILERFSAQQFPDLHSELNLSSLELGDSALYFCASSVGGAQETQYFGPGTRLLVL.

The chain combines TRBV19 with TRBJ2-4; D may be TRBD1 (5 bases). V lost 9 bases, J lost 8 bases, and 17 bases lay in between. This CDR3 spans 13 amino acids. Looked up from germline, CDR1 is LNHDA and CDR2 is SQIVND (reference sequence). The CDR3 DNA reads TGTGCCAGCGGGCCGCAGGGCTTGGACATTCAGTACTTC. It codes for CASGPQGLDIQYF. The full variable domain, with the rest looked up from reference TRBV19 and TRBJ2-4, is DGGITQSPKYLFRKEGQNVTLSCEQNLNHDAMYWYRQDPGQGLRLIYYSQIVNDFQKGDIAEGYSVSREKKESFPLTVTSAQKNPTAFYLCASGPQGLDIQYFGAGTRLSVL.

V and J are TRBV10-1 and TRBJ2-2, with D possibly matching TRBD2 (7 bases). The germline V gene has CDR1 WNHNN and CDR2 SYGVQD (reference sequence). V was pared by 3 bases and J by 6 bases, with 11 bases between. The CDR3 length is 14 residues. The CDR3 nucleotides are TGCGCCAGCAGTGACCCGGGGGGCTCCGGGGAGCTGTTTTTT. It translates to CASSDPGGSGELFF.

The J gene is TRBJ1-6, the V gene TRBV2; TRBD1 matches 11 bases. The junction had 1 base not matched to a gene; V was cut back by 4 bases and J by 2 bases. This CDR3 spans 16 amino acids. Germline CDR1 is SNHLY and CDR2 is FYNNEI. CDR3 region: CASSAGQGAYNSPLHF. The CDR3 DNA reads TGTGCCAGCAGTGCGGGACAGGGGGCCTATAATTCACCCCTCCACTTT.

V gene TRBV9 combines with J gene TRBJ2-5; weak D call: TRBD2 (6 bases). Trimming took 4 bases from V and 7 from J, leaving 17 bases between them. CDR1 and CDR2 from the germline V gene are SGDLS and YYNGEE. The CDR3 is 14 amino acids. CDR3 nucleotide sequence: TGTGCCAGCAGCCCCGCGGGGACCCCCGGGACCCAGTACTTC. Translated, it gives CASSPAGTPGTQYF.

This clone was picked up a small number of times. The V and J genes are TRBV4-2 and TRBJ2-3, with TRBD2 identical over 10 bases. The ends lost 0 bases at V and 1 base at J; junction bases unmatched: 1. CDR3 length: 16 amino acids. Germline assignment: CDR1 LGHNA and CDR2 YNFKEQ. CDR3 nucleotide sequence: TGTGCCAGCAGCCAAGATCTAGCGGGGGGCACAGATACGCAGTATTTT. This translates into CASSQDLAGGTDTQYF.

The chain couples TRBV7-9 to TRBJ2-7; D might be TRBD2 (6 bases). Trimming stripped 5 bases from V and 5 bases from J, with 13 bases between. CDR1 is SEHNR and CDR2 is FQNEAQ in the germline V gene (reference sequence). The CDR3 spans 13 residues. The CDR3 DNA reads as TGTGCCAGCAGCCCGGACTACCCTCACGAGCAGTACTTC. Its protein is CASSPDYPHEQYF.

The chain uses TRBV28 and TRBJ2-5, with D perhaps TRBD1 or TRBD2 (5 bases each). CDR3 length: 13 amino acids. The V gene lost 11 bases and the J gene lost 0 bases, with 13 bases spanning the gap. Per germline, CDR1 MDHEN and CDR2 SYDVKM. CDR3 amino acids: CAAVGANQETQYF. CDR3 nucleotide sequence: TGTGCCGCGGTCGGGGCCAACCAAGAGACCCAGTACTTC.

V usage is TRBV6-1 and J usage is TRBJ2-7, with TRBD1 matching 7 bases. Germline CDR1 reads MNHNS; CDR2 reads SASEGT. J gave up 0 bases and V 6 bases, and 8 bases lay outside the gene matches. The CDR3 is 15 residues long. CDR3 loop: CASREQGSGSYEQYF. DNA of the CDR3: TGTGCCAGCAGGGAACAGGGGTCGGGCTCCTACGAGCAGTACTTC.

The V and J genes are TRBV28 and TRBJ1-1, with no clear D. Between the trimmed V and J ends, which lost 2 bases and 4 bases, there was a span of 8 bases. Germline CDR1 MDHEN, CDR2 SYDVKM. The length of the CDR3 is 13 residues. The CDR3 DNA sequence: TGTGCCAGCAGTTTAATCCGGGGCACTGAAGCTTTCTTT. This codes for CASSLIRGTEAFF. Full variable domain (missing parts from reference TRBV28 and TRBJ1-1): DVKVTQSSRYLVKRTGEKVFLECVQDMDHENMFWYRQDPGLGLRLIYFSYDVKMKEKGDIPEGYSVSREKKERFSLILESASTNQTSMYLCASSLIRGTEAFFGQGTRLTVV.

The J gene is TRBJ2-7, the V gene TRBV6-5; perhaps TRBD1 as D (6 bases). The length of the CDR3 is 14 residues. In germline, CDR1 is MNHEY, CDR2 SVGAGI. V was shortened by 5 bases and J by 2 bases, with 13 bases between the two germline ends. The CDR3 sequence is CASSPFRGPYEQYF. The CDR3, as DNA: TGTGCCAGCAGTCCGTTCAGGGGCCCCTACGAGCAGTACTTC.

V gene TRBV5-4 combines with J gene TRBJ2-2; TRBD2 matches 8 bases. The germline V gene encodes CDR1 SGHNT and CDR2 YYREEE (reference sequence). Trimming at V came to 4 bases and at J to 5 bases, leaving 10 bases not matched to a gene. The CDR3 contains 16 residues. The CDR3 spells CASSPGEREKTGELFF. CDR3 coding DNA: TGTGCCAGCAGCCCTGGGGAGCGGGAGAAAACCGGGGAGCTGTTTTTT.

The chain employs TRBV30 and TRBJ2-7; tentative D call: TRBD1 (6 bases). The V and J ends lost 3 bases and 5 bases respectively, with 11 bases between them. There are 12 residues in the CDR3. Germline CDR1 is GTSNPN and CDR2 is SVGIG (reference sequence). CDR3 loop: CAWSLQGHEQYF. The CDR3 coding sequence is TGTGCCTGGAGCCTACAGGGCCACGAGCAGTACTTC.

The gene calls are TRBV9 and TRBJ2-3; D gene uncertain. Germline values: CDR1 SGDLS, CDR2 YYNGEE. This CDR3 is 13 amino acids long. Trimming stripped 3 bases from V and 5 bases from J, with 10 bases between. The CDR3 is CASSAGLGDTQYF. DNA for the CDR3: TGTGCCAGCAGCGCTGGGTTAGGAGATACGCAGTATTTT. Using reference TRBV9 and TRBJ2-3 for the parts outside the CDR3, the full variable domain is DSGVTQTPKHLITATGQRVTLRCSPRSGDLSVYWYQQSLDQGLQFLIQYYNGEERAKGNILERFSAQQFPDLHSELNLSSLELGDSALYFCASSAGLGDTQYFGPGTRLTVL.

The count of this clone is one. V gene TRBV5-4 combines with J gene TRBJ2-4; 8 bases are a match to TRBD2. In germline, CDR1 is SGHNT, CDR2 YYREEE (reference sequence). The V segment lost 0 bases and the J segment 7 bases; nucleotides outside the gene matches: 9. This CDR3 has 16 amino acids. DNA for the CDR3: TGTGCCAGCAGCTTGGAAAAGGCGGGGGGCAGGAACATTCAGTACTTC. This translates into CASSLEKAGGRNIQYF.